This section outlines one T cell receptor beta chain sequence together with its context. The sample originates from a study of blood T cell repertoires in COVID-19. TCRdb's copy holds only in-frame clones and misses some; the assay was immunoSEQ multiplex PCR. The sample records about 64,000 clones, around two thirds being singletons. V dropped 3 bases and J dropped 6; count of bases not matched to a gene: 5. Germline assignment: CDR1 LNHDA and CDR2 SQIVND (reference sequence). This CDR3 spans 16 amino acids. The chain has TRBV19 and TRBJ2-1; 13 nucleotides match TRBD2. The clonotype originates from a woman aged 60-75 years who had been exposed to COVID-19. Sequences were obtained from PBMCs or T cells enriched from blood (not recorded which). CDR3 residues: CASSITRTSGSNEQFF. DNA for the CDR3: TGTGCCAGTAGTATCACCAGGACTAGCGGGAGCAATGAGCAGTTCTTC.